The 23 T cell receptor beta chains in this list originate from one sample, sequenced in a study of read filtering for tumor transcriptome and immune sequencing. Molecular barcoded adaptors covering alpha/delta and beta/gamma chains were used on approximately 400 ng RNA. MiXCR, applied by TCRdb to the reads, yields one record per CDR3 protein. The sample consists of over 25,000 distinct CDR3 sequences, approximately 14% of them appearing once. The sequencing input was a population of CD138-negative cells sorted from bone marrow. The receptors were sampled from a donor over 35 with multiple myeloma.

The rearrangement uses TRBV27 and TRBJ1-2; 9 nucleotides match TRBD1. CDR1 and CDR2 from the germline V gene are MNHEY and SMNVEV (reference sequence). This CDR3 is built from 14 residues. V was pared by 11 bases and J by 5 bases, with 12 bases of the junction left unmatched. The CDR3 reads CASAPGQGRYGYTF. The CDR3 DNA reads TGTGCCTCGGCACCGGGACAGGGCCGATATGGCTACACCTTC.

This sequence joins TRBV10-3 and TRBJ2-1; TRBD2 might be the D (6 bases). Germline CDR1 reads ENHRY; CDR2 reads SYGVKD. V gave up 2 bases and J gave up 6 bases, with 17 bases separating them. The CDR3 runs to 16 residues. The CDR3 bases are TGTGCCATCAGTGAGCTTAGGGGACTGAACTTCAATGAGCAGTTCTTC. Encoded protein: CAISELRGLNFNEQFF.

J is TRBJ2-1 and V is TRBV24-1; D remains ambiguous. With 5 bases removed from V and 6 bases from J, the gap between germline ends came to 7 bases. The CDR3 consists of 12 residues. Per the germline V gene, CDR1 is KGHDR and CDR2 is SFDVKD. The CDR3 DNA sequence: TGTGCCACCAGTGGATGGAGCAATGAGCAGTTCTTC. Translation: CATSGWSNEQFF.

This clonotype is classed as medium-sized. V is TRBV7-3 and J is TRBJ2-1; D is uncertain. Trimming removed 3 bases at V and 0 bases at J, with 9 bases between. CDR3 size: 15 residues. Germline V gene sequence: CDR1 SGHTA, CDR2 FQGTGA. In nucleotides, the CDR3 is TGTGCCAGCAGCTTGGGGTATAGCTCCTACAATGAGCAGTTCTTC. Its translation: CASSLGYSSYNEQFF.

This clonotype was picked up many times. The rearrangement uses TRBV4-1 and TRBJ2-1; D might be TRBD2 (6 bases). The CDR3 has 16 residues. Germline loops: CDR1 MGHRA, CDR2 YSYEKL. V was trimmed by 0 bases and J by 6 bases, leaving 15 bases between them. Here the CDR3 reads CASSQDEAGPSNEQFF. The CDR3 DNA follows: TGCGCCAGCAGCCAAGATGAGGCGGGGCCATCCAATGAGCAGTTCTTC.

Ten or more counts support this clonotype. The genes are TRBV7-2 and TRBJ2-7; weak D call: TRBD2 (6 bases). Trimming removed 5 bases from V and 6 bases from J, with 20 bases in between. The CDR3 covers 15 residues. In germline, CDR1 is SGHTA, CDR2 FQGNSA. Here the CDR3 DNA reads TGTGCCAGCAGCGTTGACGCTGGGGGGTTCTTCGAGCAGTACTTC. The encoded protein is CASSVDAGGFFEQYF.

In the case of this clonotype: A read error may account for a junction end that differs from germline. The rearrangement joins TRBV6-1 to TRBJ2-7, with 7 bases that match TRBD2. There are 14 residues in the CDR3. Germline V gene sequence: CDR1 MNHNS, CDR2 SASEGT. This chain's CDR3 is CASSEPSGSYKQYF. In nucleotides, the CDR3 is TGTGCCAGCAGTGAACCTAGCGGCTCCTACAAGCAGTACTTC.

Remarks on this clonotype: Being one base from a much bigger clone, this may be a read error. This CDR3 reads CASSRTGPNGIYEQYF. The CDR3 DNA is TGTGCCAGCAGCCGTACGGGGCCTAACGGGATCTACGAGCAGTACTTC. This rearrangement joins TRBV3-1 to TRBJ2-7, with D perhaps given as TRBD1 or TRBD2 (5 bases each). The length of the CDR3 is 16 residues. V lost 4 bases, J lost 3 bases, and 19 bases lay in between. Germline values: CDR1 LGHDT, CDR2 YNNKEL (reference sequence).

V and J are TRBV20-1 and TRBJ2-7; weak D call: TRBD2 (5 bases). V was clipped by 1 base and J by 2 bases, with 6 bases between them. From germline, CDR1 is DFQATT and CDR2 SNEGSKA (reference sequence). This CDR3 is built from 12 residues. CDR3 bases: TGCAGTGCTAGAGCACTAGCCTACGAGCAGTACTTC. It codes for CSARALAYEQYF.

By share, this clonotype ranks as medium-sized. This chain uses TRBV7-8 with TRBJ2-1, with a tentative D call TRBD2 (7 bases). V was clipped by 8 bases and J by 0 bases, with 17 bases between them. Germline V gene sequence: CDR1 SGHVS, CDR2 FQNEAQ. This CDR3 comprises 16 residues. CDR3 residues: CASGGGAGSSYNEQFF. CDR3 nucleotide sequence: TGTGCCAGCGGAGGGGGGGCGGGGAGCTCCTACAATGAGCAGTTCTTC.

This clonotype was seen at least ten times. The J gene is TRBJ2-3, the V gene TRBV7-2; 11 bases match TRBD1. V lost 0 bases to trimming and J lost 4 bases; unmatched junction nucleotides: 15. Germline CDR1 is SGHTA and CDR2 is FQGNSA. CDR3 size: 20 residues. CDR3 coding DNA: TGTGCCAGCAGCTTAGCTCCCTGGTATTCGGGACAGGGGGACGCAGATACGCAGTATTTT. It codes for CASSLAPWYSGQGDADTQYF.

This clonotype was picked up many times. This chain links TRBV10-3 with TRBJ1-1, with no clear D. Trimming took 5 bases from V and 10 from J, leaving 14 bases between them. Germline assignment: CDR1 ENHRY and CDR2 SYGVKD. The CDR3 contains 12 residues. The CDR3 region has the DNA TGTGCCATCAGTCACCTTGACCGGGCAGCTTTCTTT. This translates into CAISHLDRAAFF.

Concerning this clonotype itself: This likely comes from a read error, as the CDR3 has no conserved phenylalanine or tryptophan at its end. The chain employs TRBV7-7 and TRBJ2-7; weak D call: TRBD2 (5 bases). CDR3 length: 13 residues. Germline lookup yields CDR1 SSHAT and CDR2 FNYEAQ (reference sequence). CDR3 DNA: TGTGCCAGCAGCCCTACGGGATCCTCCGAGCAGTACCTC. Amino acids: CASSPTGSSEQYL.

This clonotype occurred many times. The V call is TRBV5-8, the J call TRBJ2-7; D not certain. The V and J ends lost 2 bases and 3 bases respectively, with 9 bases between them. The CDR3 is 13 residues long. From germline, CDR1 is SGHTS and CDR2 YDEGEE. CDR3 loop: CASSFSNHYEQYF. The CDR3 DNA is TGTGCCAGCAGCTTTAGTAACCACTACGAGCAGTACTTC.

The sample holds many counts of this clonotype. V is TRBV7-9 and J is TRBJ2-7; D remains ambiguous. Deletions cut 4 bases from V and 3 bases from J, with 10 bases between. The germline gives CDR1 SEHNR, CDR2 FQNEAQ (reference sequence). The CDR3 is 13 amino acids. The CDR3 region has the DNA TGTGCCAGCAGCTCTGGACGAATCTACGAGCAGTACTTC. It codes for CASSSGRIYEQYF.

In this sample, this clonotype turned up many times. V usage is TRBV20-1 and J usage is TRBJ2-7, with unresolved D. Germline V gene sequence: CDR1 DFQATT, CDR2 SNEGSKA (reference sequence). This CDR3 region has 11 residues. V was cut by 5 bases and J by 4 bases, with 9 bases left in between. The CDR3 loop is CSAPGRYEQYF. The CDR3 DNA is TGCAGTGCTCCCGGCCGGTACGAGCAGTACTTC.

This clonotype has at least ten counts. The gene calls are TRBV19 and TRBJ2-1, with 10 nucleotides matching TRBD2. The CDR3 is 17 amino acids. The junction had 10 bases not matched to a gene; V was cut back by 4 bases and J by 4 bases. Per the germline V gene, CDR1 is LNHDA and CDR2 is SQIVND (reference sequence). The DNA for the CDR3 is TGTGCCAGTAGTACCACCTGGAGCGGGAGGGGTTACAATGAGCAGTTCTTC. It codes for CASSTTWSGRGYNEQFF.

There are many counts of this clonotype. The chain carries TRBV4-2 and TRBJ1-2; D is possibly TRBD1 (6 bases). CDR1 and CDR2 (germline): LGHNA, YNFKEQ. The CDR3 spans 15 residues. Trimming took off 2 bases at V and 3 bases at J, with 13 bases between the two ends. The CDR3 here is CASSQSRGFDYGYTF. In nucleotides, the CDR3 is TGTGCCAGCAGCCAAAGCAGGGGATTCGACTATGGCTACACCTTC.

The table lists this clonotype with many counts. The J gene is TRBJ1-1, the V gene TRBV5-1; TRBD1 might be the D (6 bases). Germline lookup yields CDR1 SGHRS and CDR2 YFSETQ. The V gene lost 4 bases and the J gene lost 2 bases, with 12 bases spanning the gap. The CDR3 spans 14 residues. The CDR3: CASSTDRINTEAFF. The CDR3 nucleotides read TGCGCCAGCAGCACGGACAGAATAAACACTGAAGCTTTCTTT.

This clonotype was detected ten times or more. V gene TRBV7-8 combines with J gene TRBJ2-1; 7 bases fit TRBD2. Trimming took 1 base from V and 8 from J; bases not matched to a gene: 5. The CDR3 contains 14 residues. CDR1 SGHVS and CDR2 FQNEAQ come from the germline V gene. CDR3 residues: CASSLGLAFDEQFF. In DNA, the CDR3 is TGTGCCAGCAGCTTAGGACTAGCATTCGATGAGCAGTTCTTC. Full variable domain (outside the CDR3, taken from reference TRBV7-8 and TRBJ2-1): GAGVSQSPRYKVAKRGQDVALRCDPISGHVSLFWYQQALGQGPEFLTYFQNEAQLDKSGLPSDRFFAERPEGSVSTLKIQRTQQEDSAVYLCASSLGLAFDEQFFGPGTRLTVL.

This clonotype was found many times. The genes are TRBV7-6 and TRBJ2-5; TRBD1 matches 12 bases. Looked up from germline, CDR1 is SGHVS and CDR2 is FNYEAQ. Trimming took 5 bases from V and 2 from J; bases not matched to a gene: 6. CDR3 length: 16 amino acids. The CDR3 DNA reads TGTGCCAGCAGCGTCGGGACAGGGGGCGAACAAGAGACCCAGTACTTC. Amino acid sequence: CASSVGTGGEQETQYF.

This chain joins TRBV7-2 and TRBJ2-7; 7 positions match TRBD2. With 5 bases clipped from V and 0 bases from J, the junction kept 7 bases outside the gene matches. The CDR3 runs 15 residues. Per the germline V gene, CDR1 is SGHTA and CDR2 is FQGNSA. In DNA form, the CDR3 reads TGTGCCAGCAGCAGAAGCGGGAAGGCCTCCTACGAGCAGTACTTC. This encodes CASSRSGKASYEQYF.

This clonotype was detected many times. The V and J genes are TRBV30 and TRBJ2-7; 9 nucleotides line up with TRBD1. The V gene end was trimmed by 0 bases and the J gene end by 6 bases; junction bases not matched to a gene: 6. The CDR3 contains 14 residues. Germline loops: CDR1 GTSNPN, CDR2 SVGIG (reference sequence). CDR3 sequence: CAWSVTGGISEQYF. CDR3 DNA: TGTGCCTGGAGTGTAACAGGGGGCATAAGCGAGCAGTACTTC.